The next 2 T cell receptor beta chains were all read from a single sample in a study of blood T cell repertoires in COVID-19. The protocol was immunoSEQ multiplex PCR, while the TCRdb copy is restricted to in-frame clones and leaves out a portion. The sample carries hundreds of thousands of clones, over 75% recorded once. Material: peripheral blood. These receptor sequences come from a woman in her twenties or thirties with acute or convalescent COVID-19.

The gene calls are TRBV28 and TRBJ2-7, with 7 bases matching TRBD1. Germline values: CDR1 MDHEN, CDR2 SYDVKM. With V trimmed by 5 bases and J by 3 bases, 10 bases remained unmatched. This CDR3 region has 15 residues. CDR3 residues: CASSPGTAVNYEQYF. The CDR3 DNA reads as TGTGCCAGCAGTCCGGGGACAGCGGTGAACTACGAGCAGTACTTC.

The genes are TRBV7-6 and TRBJ2-1; 10 positions match TRBD2. The CDR3 covers 16 residues. Unmatched junction bases numbered 9, after V lost 4 bases and J lost 6 bases. Germline V CDR1 and CDR2: SGHVS, FNYEAQ. The CDR3 here is CASSSLSGRAANEQFF. The CDR3 region has the DNA TGTGCCAGCAGCTCATTAAGCGGGAGGGCGGCCAATGAGCAGTTCTTC. Full variable domain (outside the CDR3, taken from reference TRBV7-6 and TRBJ2-1): GAGVSQSPRYKVTKRGQDVALRCDPISGHVSLYWYRQALGQGPEFLTYFNYEAQQDKSGLPNDRFSAERPEGSISTLTIQRTEQRDSAMYRCASSSLSGRAANEQFFGPGTRLTVL.